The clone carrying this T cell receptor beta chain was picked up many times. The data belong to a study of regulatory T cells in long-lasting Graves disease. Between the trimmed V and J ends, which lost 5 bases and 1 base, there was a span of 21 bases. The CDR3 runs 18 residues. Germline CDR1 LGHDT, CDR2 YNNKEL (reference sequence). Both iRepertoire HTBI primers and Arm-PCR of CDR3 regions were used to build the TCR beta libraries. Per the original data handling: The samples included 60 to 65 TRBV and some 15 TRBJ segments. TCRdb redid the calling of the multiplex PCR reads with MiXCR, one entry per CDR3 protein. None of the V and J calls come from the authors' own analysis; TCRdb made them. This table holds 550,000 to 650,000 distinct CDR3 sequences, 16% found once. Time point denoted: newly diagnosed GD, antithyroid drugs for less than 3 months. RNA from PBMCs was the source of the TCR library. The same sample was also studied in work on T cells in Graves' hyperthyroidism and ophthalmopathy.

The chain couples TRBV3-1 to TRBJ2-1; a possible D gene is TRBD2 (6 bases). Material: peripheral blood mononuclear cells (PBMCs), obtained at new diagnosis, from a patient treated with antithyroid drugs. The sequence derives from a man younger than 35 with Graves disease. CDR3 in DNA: TGTGCCAGCAGCAAGCCAGAGAGGAGGGAGTCGTCCTACAATGAGCAGTTCTTC. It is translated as CASSKPERRESSYNEQFF.